This T cell receptor (beta chain) was recovered during a study of blood T cell repertoires in COVID-19. Study-level background: The samples span acute and convalescent COVID-19 from the United States, Italy and Spain. The cDNA or gDNA used as material had been derived from T cells, B-cell-depleted T cells, or PBMCs.

In this sample, this clone turned up many times. CDR3 length: 13 amino acids. The germline V gene encodes CDR1 SQVTM and CDR2 ANQGSEA. V shed 8 bases and J 7 bases; nucleotides not matched to a gene: 12. Per the original methods: Using reference gene primer amplification, nucleated cell counts were estimated. TCRdb's table, derived via immunoSEQ multiplex PCR, lists solely in-frame clones and lacks some. The V and J calls and clone size were taken over from that table, and D and trimming were inferred from the DNA. Of hundreds of thousands of clones in the sample, 70% to 90% were seen once. The sequencing sample was made of peripheral blood. The gene calls are TRBV29-1 and TRBJ2-7; 9 positions match TRBD1. This receptor was obtained from a woman aged 45-65 years with active or convalescent COVID-19. CDR3 amino acids: CSTGTGRSGEQYF. CDR3 coding DNA: TGCAGCACTGGGACAGGGAGGTCGGGGGAGCAGTACTTC.